A selection of T cell receptor beta chains follows, all from one sample in a study of blood T cell repertoires in COVID-19. Sequenced by immunoSEQ multiplex PCR; TCRdb stores in-frame clones only, minus some. The sample has approximately 200,000 clones, 65% to 85% seen once. Sequenced sample: peripheral blood. Source of these receptors: a woman aged 55-69 years with acute or convalescent COVID-19. Each CDR3 is given with its conserved first and last residue. The order of the fields is clone size, V gene, J gene, D gene, CDR3 protein, CDR3 DNA. The D gene is left open where the match is weak. Only part of the rows carry a size: once, few, many, or a class if the clone is expanded.

clone_size: .
v_call: TRBV18
j_call: TRBJ2-3
d_call: TRBD2
cdr3_aa: CASSLAGDTDTQYF
cdr3_nt: TGTGCCAGCTCACTAGCGGGGGACACAGATACGCAGTATTTT

clone_size: .
v_call: TRBV19
j_call: TRBJ1-3
d_call: TRBD1
cdr3_aa: CASSIGDSSGNTIYF
cdr3_nt: TGTGCCAGTAGTATAGGGGACAGCTCTGGAAACACCATATATTTT

clone_size: .
v_call: TRBV4-2
j_call: TRBJ1-5
d_call: .
cdr3_aa: CASSQGRIAENQPQHF
cdr3_nt: TGTGCCAGCAGCCAAGGGCGCATCGCGGAGAATCAGCCCCAGCATTTT

clone_size: .
v_call: TRBV7-9
j_call: TRBJ2-1
d_call: TRBD2
cdr3_aa: CASSLEVTSGGANEQFF
cdr3_nt: TGTGCCAGCAGCTTAGAGGTGACTAGCGGGGGGGCCAATGAGCAGTTCTTC

clone_size: few
v_call: TRBV30
j_call: TRBJ1-5
d_call: .
cdr3_aa: CAWQQGHQPQHF
cdr3_nt: TGTGCCTGGCAACAGGGACATCAGCCCCAGCATTTT

clone_size: .
v_call: TRBV5-5
j_call: TRBJ1-3
d_call: .
cdr3_aa: CASSWQGNSGNTIYF
cdr3_nt: TGTGCCAGCAGCTGGCAGGGCAACTCTGGAAACACCATATATTTT

clone_size: .
v_call: TRBV20-1
j_call: TRBJ1-5
d_call: .
cdr3_aa: CSASSGEGQPQHF
cdr3_nt: TGCAGTGCTAGTTCGGGAGAGGGGCAGCCCCAGCATTTT

clone_size: .
v_call: TRBV9
j_call: TRBJ2-2
d_call: .
cdr3_aa: CASSVGGGTSGELFF
cdr3_nt: TGTGCCAGCAGCGTAGGTGGGGGCACTTCCGGGGAGCTGTTTTTT

clone_size: once
v_call: TRBV5-1
j_call: TRBJ2-7
d_call: .
cdr3_aa: CASSQGSYEQYF
cdr3_nt: TGCGCCAGCAGCCAGGGTTCCTACGAGCAGTACTTC

clone_size: .
v_call: TRBV7-9
j_call: TRBJ1-5
d_call: .
cdr3_aa: CASSLDGRGNPQHF
cdr3_nt: TGTGCCAGCAGCTTAGATGGTAGGGGGAATCCCCAGCATTTT

clone_size: .
v_call: TRBV2
j_call: TRBJ2-5
d_call: .
cdr3_aa: CASSERRNQETQYF
cdr3_nt: TGTGCCAGCAGTGAACGGCGGAACCAAGAGACCCAGTACTTC

clone_size: .
v_call: TRBV4-1
j_call: TRBJ1-5
d_call: .
cdr3_aa: CASSQEIQQPQHF
cdr3_nt: TGCGCCAGCAGCCAAGAAATACAGCAGCCCCAGCATTTT

clone_size: .
v_call: TRBV4-1
j_call: TRBJ2-3
d_call: .
cdr3_aa: CASSPGSTDTQYF
cdr3_nt: TGCGCCAGCAGCCCCGGGAGCACAGATACGCAGTATTTT

clone_size: once
v_call: TRBV5-1
j_call: TRBJ2-3
d_call: TRBD1
cdr3_aa: CASSLGFRDRGTDTQYF
cdr3_nt: TGCGCCAGCAGCTTGGGGTTCCGGGACAGGGGTACAGATACGCAGTATTTT

clone_size: .
v_call: TRBV6-6
j_call: TRBJ1-2
d_call: .
cdr3_aa: CASSLTQGGHYGYTF
cdr3_nt: TGTGCCAGCAGTTTGACCCAGGGAGGGCACTATGGCTACACCTTC